Included here is one T cell receptor (beta chain) sequence, with context. These data come from a study of blood T cell repertoires in COVID-19. Clinical history as reported by participants underpinned cohort assignment. Germline loops: CDR1 MDHEN, CDR2 SYDVKM. V dropped 8 bases and J dropped 8; count of bases not matched to a gene: 10. This CDR3 has 13 amino acids. In the original workflow: Amplification of reference gene primers provided the estimated nucleated cell counts. Sequenced by immunoSEQ multiplex PCR; TCRdb stores in-frame clones only, minus some. Clone size and the V and J calls come from that table; the DNA yielded D and trimming. The sample has roughly 250,000 clones, 80% to 90% seen once.

Sequenced material: PBMCs or T cells enriched from blood (not recorded which). The V gene is TRBV28, the J gene TRBJ1-1; 8 bases agree with TRBD1. The TCR originated in a woman aged 45 to 65 who had recovered from COVID-19. CDR3 amino acids: CASHTLQGGEAFF. CDR3 DNA: TGTGCCAGCCACACGCTACAGGGGGGGGAAGCTTTCTTT.